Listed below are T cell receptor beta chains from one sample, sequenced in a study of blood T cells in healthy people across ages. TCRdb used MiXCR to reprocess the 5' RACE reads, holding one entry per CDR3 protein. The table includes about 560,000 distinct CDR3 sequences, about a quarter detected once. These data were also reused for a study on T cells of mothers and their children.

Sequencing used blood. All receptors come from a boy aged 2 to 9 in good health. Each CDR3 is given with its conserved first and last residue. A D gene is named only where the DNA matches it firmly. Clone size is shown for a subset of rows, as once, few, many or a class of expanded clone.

CDR3nt: TGTGCCAGCAGTGAATGGCCGGGTGGGGGTGAGCAGTTCTTC
CDR3aa: CASSEWPGGGEQFF
d_gene: .
j_gene: TRBJ2-1
abundance: few
v_gene: TRBV2

CDR3nt: TGTGCCAGCAGCTTCGGGGGAATGTACTACGAGCAGTACTTC
CDR3aa: CASSFGGMYYEQYF
d_gene: .
j_gene: TRBJ2-7
abundance: few
v_gene: TRBV7-2

CDR3nt: TGTGCCGGCAGCCAAGGAGCGGGGGGGCCAGGTAACGAGCAGTACTTC
CDR3aa: CAGSQGAGGPGNEQYF
d_gene: TRBD2
j_gene: TRBJ2-7
abundance: .
v_gene: TRBV4-2

CDR3nt: TGTGCCAGCAGCACCTCCGCCGGAACCTCTGAAGCTTTCTTT
CDR3aa: CASSTSAGTSEAFF
d_gene: .
j_gene: TRBJ1-1
abundance: .
v_gene: TRBV6-5

CDR3nt: TGTGCCAGCAGTGAAGCAGGACTAAAAGAGACCCAGTACTTC
CDR3aa: CASSEAGLKETQYF
d_gene: .
j_gene: TRBJ2-5
abundance: few
v_gene: TRBV2

CDR3nt: TGTGCCAGCAGTTTCCAGTCGACAGGGTACTACACCTTC
CDR3aa: CASSFQSTGYYTF
d_gene: TRBD1
j_gene: TRBJ1-2
abundance: .
v_gene: TRBV27

CDR3nt: TGTGCCAGCAGCCAAGGAGGAGGGGGCTACAGTCAGTACTTC
CDR3aa: CASSQGGGGYSQYF
d_gene: .
j_gene: TRBJ2-4
abundance: .
v_gene: TRBV14

CDR3nt: TGCAGTGCTAGGGGGGGGATATCCTACGAGCAGTACTTC
CDR3aa: CSARGGISYEQYF
d_gene: TRBD2
j_gene: TRBJ2-7
abundance: .
v_gene: TRBV20-1

CDR3nt: TGTGCCAGCAGTTCGGTGGGGAGGGAAAGCACAGATACGCAGTATTTT
CDR3aa: CASSSVGRESTDTQYF
d_gene: TRBD2
j_gene: TRBJ2-3
abundance: .
v_gene: TRBV12-3/TRBV12-4

CDR3nt: TGTGCCAGCAGTTTATTTAGCGGGAGTATTTCTGAGACCCAGTACTTC
CDR3aa: CASSLFSGSISETQYF
d_gene: TRBD2
j_gene: TRBJ2-5
abundance: .
v_gene: TRBV27